This T cell receptor beta chain stems from a study of T cell responses to AZD1222 COVID-19 vaccine. Study-wide results and caveats: Repertoire sampling occurred only after the peak T cell response. Only a handful of people who got AZD1222 tested seropositive at baseline.

A remark on this clone: Its antigen remains unidentified.

Assay used: immunoSEQ multiplex PCR; TCRdb lists only in-frame clones, some missing. The table shows about 130,000 clones, with approximately 90% occurring only once. In germline, CDR1 is LNHDA, CDR2 SQIVND (reference sequence). The V and J ends lost 5 bases and 5 bases, in that order; junction bases with no gene match: 15. The CDR3 covers 19 residues. This clonotype originated in an adult in good health. The material was peripheral blood, obtained on day 0 of AZD1222 vaccination. The rearrangement joins TRBV19 to TRBJ2-2; 12 bases are shared with TRBD1. DNA of the CDR3: TGTGCCAGTAGTTCTCCCTCCCGGGGACAGGGGGCGAGGACCGGGGAGCTGTTTTTT. Amino acid sequence: CASSSPSRGQGARTGELFF.